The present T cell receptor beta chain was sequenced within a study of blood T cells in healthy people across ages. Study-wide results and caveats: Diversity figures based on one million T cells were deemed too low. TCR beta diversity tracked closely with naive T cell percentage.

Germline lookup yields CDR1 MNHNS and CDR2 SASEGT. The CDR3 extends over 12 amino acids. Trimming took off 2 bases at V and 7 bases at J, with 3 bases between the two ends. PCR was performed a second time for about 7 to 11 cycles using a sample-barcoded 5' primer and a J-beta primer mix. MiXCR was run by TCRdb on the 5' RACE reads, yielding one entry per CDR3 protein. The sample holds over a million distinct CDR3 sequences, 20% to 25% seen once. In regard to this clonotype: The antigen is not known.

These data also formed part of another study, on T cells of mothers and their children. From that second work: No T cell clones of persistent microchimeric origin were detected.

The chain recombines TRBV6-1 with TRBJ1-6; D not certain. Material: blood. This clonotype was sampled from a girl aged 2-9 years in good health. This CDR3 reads CASSERNSPLHF. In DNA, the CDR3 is TGTGCCAGCAGTGAAAGGAATTCACCCCTCCACTTT.